This T cell receptor beta chain emerged from a study of identical twins. The CDR3 has 16 amino acids. The germline V and J ends were trimmed by 8 bases and 5 bases, with 24 bases remaining between them. Germline assignment: CDR1 MDHEN and CDR2 SYDVKM. About this clonotype: Its antigen is not known.

No donor was unhealthy or non-Caucasian. TCRdb re-called the 5' RACE reads through MiXCR, storing one row per CDR3 protein. The profile covers 1.5 million to 2 million distinct CDR3 sequences, with 32% appearing a single time and about 0.25% taken by the ten largest. General observations from the study: High-abundance cord blood beta clonotypes had fewer insertions; memory repertoires showed none. Sharing of beta out-of-frame sequences by twins showed a weaker excess. Possibly, invariant MAIT and iNKT cells partly confounded zero-insertion analyses.

This clonotype originated in a newborn girl in good health. The sequencing input was cord blood. The genes are TRBV28 and TRBJ2-5; tentative D call: TRBD2 (7 bases). In DNA, the CDR3 is TGTGCCAGCGGGGGCGTGGGGAGCGGGATCACGGAGACCCAGTACTTC. This encodes CASGGVGSGITETQYF.